Included here is one T cell receptor (beta chain) sequence, with context. This specimen belongs to a study of blood T cell repertoires in COVID-19. Looking at the study overall: Specimens from acute and convalescent COVID-19 originated in the United States, Italy and Spain.

Participants, 18 to 89 years old, spanned about 26 US areas. Each exposed participant met a COVID-19 case in the 2 weeks preceding study entry. This CDR3 is 13 amino acids long. The V and J ends lost 6 bases and 5 bases respectively, with 13 bases between them. Germline lookup yields CDR1 SQVTM and CDR2 ANQGSEA. The data were produced by immunoSEQ multiplex PCR, yet TCRdb's version contains in-frame clones alone and is incomplete. The sample records 280,000 or so clones, roughly nine tenths being singletons. This receptor was obtained from a woman aged 45-60 years who had been exposed to COVID-19. The rearrangement joins TRBV29-1 to TRBJ1-4; tentative D call: TRBD1 (6 bases). Material: PBMCs or T cells enriched from blood (not recorded which). Here the CDR3 reads CSVWGRGNEKLFF. As DNA, the CDR3 is TGCAGCGTATGGGGCAGGGGAAATGAAAAACTGTTTTTT.